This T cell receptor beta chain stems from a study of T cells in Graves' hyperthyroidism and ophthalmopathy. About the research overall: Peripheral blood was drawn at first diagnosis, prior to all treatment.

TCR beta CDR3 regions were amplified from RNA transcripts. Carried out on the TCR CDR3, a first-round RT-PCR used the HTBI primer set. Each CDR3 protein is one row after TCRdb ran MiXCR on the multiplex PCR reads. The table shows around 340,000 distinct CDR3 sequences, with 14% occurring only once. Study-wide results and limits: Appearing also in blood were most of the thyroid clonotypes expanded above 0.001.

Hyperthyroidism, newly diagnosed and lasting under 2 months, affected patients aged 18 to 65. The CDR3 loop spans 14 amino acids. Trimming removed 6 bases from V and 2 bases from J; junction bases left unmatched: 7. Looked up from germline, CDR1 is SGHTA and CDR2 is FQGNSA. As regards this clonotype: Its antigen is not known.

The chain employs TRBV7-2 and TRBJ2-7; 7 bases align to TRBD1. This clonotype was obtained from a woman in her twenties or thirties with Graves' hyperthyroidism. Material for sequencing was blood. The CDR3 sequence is CASRGGPAAYEQYF. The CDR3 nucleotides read TGTGCCAGCAGAGGGGGCCCGGCCGCCTACGAGCAGTACTTC. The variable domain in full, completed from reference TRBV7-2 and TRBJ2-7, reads GAGVSQSPSNKVTEKGKDVELRCDPISGHTALYWYRQSLGQGLEFLIYFQGNSAPDKSGLPSDRFSAERTGGSVSTLTIQRTQQEDSAVYLCASRGGPAAYEQYFGPGTRLTVT.